The 23 T cell receptor beta chains below come from one sample, sequenced in a study of spatial heterogeneity in lung cancer. TCRdb re-called the 5' RACE reads with MiXCR, one entry per CDR3 protein. The data show 80,000 to 95,000 distinct CDR3 sequences, under 9% seen once. Time point noted: sample taken at primary tumor resection. TCRs were sequenced from unsorted whole RNA of tumor, nontumor lung or PBMC. Here the sequenced sample was PBMCs, taken at surgery. The receptors originated from a male donor with early-stage non-small cell lung cancer.

This clonotype was seen ten or more times. This chain joins TRBV24-1 and TRBJ1-1; 12 nucleotides match TRBD1. Looked up from germline, CDR1 is KGHDR and CDR2 is SFDVKD. The length of the CDR3 is 15 residues. Trimming cost V 2 bases and J 9 bases; bases outside gene matches: 6. As DNA, the CDR3 is TGTGCCACCAGTGATTCGGGGACAGGGGGCGAGAAAGCTTTCTTT. Protein sequence: CATSDSGTGGEKAFF.

This clonotype was detected only a few times. The chain recombines TRBV4-2 with TRBJ2-5; 14 bases fit TRBD2. Germline V gives CDR1 LGHNA, CDR2 YNFKEQ. This CDR3 region has 15 residues. After removal of 4 bases from V and 9 bases from J, the junction contained 7 bases not matched to a gene. Written as DNA, the CDR3 is TGTGCCAGCAGCCCCCCGGGACTAGCGGGGGTGGCCCAGTACTTC. Protein sequence: CASSPPGLAGVAQYF.

This clonotype appeared many times. The chain joins TRBV2 to TRBJ2-7, with TRBD2 matching over 7 bases. The CDR3 contains 13 residues. Losses at the gene ends were 4 bases for V and 5 bases for J; bases not matched to a gene: 5. The V gene's germline CDR1 is SNHLY and CDR2 FYNNEI. As DNA, the CDR3 is TGTGCCAGCAGTGTCGCGGGAGTCAACGAGCAGTACTTC. As protein: CASSVAGVNEQYF. The whole variable domain, remainder taken from reference TRBV2 and TRBJ2-7, is EPEVTQTPSHQVTQMGQEVILRCVPISNHLYFYWYRQILGQKVEFLVSFYNNEISEKSEIFDDQFSVERPDGSNFTLKIRSTKLEDSAMYFCASSVAGVNEQYFGPGTRLTVT.

The chain combines TRBV7-8 with TRBJ2-5, with D perhaps TRBD2 (6 bases). The CDR3 extends over 15 amino acids. From germline, CDR1 is SGHVS and CDR2 FQNEAQ. V dropped 0 bases and J dropped 4 bases, with 12 bases sitting between them. The CDR3 region has the DNA TGTGCCAGCAGCTTAGCGTCGACTAGAGCAGAGACCCAGTACTTC. Its protein product is CASSLASTRAETQYF.

The table lists this clonotype with many counts. The CDR3, as DNA: TGTGCCAGTAGTACCCTAACAGGGGGTCTCACAGATACGCAGTATTTT. Residues: CASSTLTGGLTDTQYF. The chain has TRBV19 and TRBJ2-3; the match to TRBD1 covers 8 bases. Germline CDR1 LNHDA, CDR2 SQIVND (reference sequence). This CDR3 comprises 16 residues. V was pared by 4 bases and J by 2 bases, with 8 bases of the junction left unmatched.

The J gene is TRBJ1-2, the V gene TRBV6-1, with D uncertain. This CDR3 has 13 residues. From germline, CDR1 is MNHNS and CDR2 SASEGT. V gave up 3 bases and J gave up 7 bases, with 12 bases separating them. The CDR3 region is CASSDRLGGGYTF. The CDR3 DNA reads TGTGCCAGCAGTGACAGGCTCGGAGGTGGCTACACCTTC.

The V and J genes are TRBV3-1 and TRBJ2-2; 7 nucleotides line up with TRBD1. Germline V gene sequence: CDR1 LGHDT, CDR2 YNNKEL (reference sequence). This CDR3 is 13 amino acids long. V lost 2 bases, J lost 10 bases, and 4 bases stayed unmatched. As DNA, the CDR3 is TGTGCCAGCAGCCAATTGACAGGGCCGGAGCTGTTTTTT. This encodes CASSQLTGPELFF.

The gene calls are TRBV7-9 and TRBJ2-3; TRBD1 matches 8 bases. Germline lookup yields CDR1 SEHNR and CDR2 FQNEAQ (reference sequence). V was clipped by 5 bases and J by 3 bases; unmatched bases: 4. The CDR3 spans 14 residues. CDR3 in DNA: TGTGCCAGCAGCGCGGGACAGGCAACAGATACGCAGTATTTT. Protein sequence: CASSAGQATDTQYF.

The V call is TRBV20-1, the J call TRBJ2-2; D may correspond to TRBD1 or TRBD2 (5 bases each). This CDR3 region has 13 residues. Germline V gene data show CDR1 as DFQATT and CDR2 as SNEGSKA (reference sequence). Deletions cut 1 base from V and 6 bases from J, with 9 bases between. CDR3 sequence reads: CSARGRESGELFF. The CDR3, as DNA: TGCAGTGCTAGAGGCAGGGAGTCCGGGGAGCTGTTTTTT.

This clonotype was seen at least ten times. The chain combines TRBV9 with TRBJ1-1; D call uncertain. Trimming took off 0 bases at V and 1 base at J, with 7 bases between the two ends. CDR3 length: 14 amino acids. Germline loops: CDR1 SGDLS, CDR2 YYNGEE. As DNA, the CDR3 is TGTGCCAGCAGCGTAGTTGGCGAGAACACTGAAGCTTTCTTT. This sequence encodes CASSVVGENTEAFF.

This clonotype was seen ten or more times. The DNA for the CDR3 is TGTGCCAGCAGTGGTAATCGAGGCGGAGGGACTGAAGCTTTCTTT. Its translation is CASSGNRGGGTEAFF. The chain is built from TRBV12-3 or TRBV12-4 and TRBJ1-1; D gene uncertain. Trimming cost V 5 bases and J 5 bases, with 18 bases left between them. This CDR3 spans 15 amino acids.

This sequence joins TRBV5-1 and TRBJ2-3; no clear D. This CDR3 has 14 residues. V shed 1 base and J shed 2 bases, with 8 bases lying between them. Germline V gene sequence: CDR1 SGHRS, CDR2 YFSETQ. CDR3 coding DNA: TGCGCCAGCAGCTTGTTGAAATTCACAGATACGCAGTATTTT. This sequence encodes CASSLLKFTDTQYF.

The rearrangement links TRBV6-2 or TRBV6-3 to TRBJ2-3, with D perhaps matching TRBD1 (5 bases). Germline assignment: CDR1 MNHEY and CDR2 SVGEGT. CDR3 length: 16 residues. Trimming cost V 4 bases and J 2 bases, with 16 bases left between them. The CDR3: CASSSGQLLSTDTQYF. DNA of the CDR3: TGTGCCAGCAGTTCCGGACAACTCCTATCCACAGATACGCAGTATTTT.

This clonotype was counted ten times or more. Here the CDR3 DNA reads TGTGCCACCAGCAGAGCGGGCGGGATAGGAGGAAACATTCAGTACTTC. As protein: CATSRAGGIGGNIQYF. This sequence joins TRBV15 and TRBJ2-4, with a possible D match to TRBD2 (6 bases). Germline V lookup: CDR1 LNHNV, CDR2 YYDKDF (reference sequence). V was shortened by 1 base and J by 6 bases, with 16 bases between the two germline ends. This CDR3 is built from 16 residues. Looking up the rest from reference TRBV15 and TRBJ2-4 gives the full variable domain: DAMVIQNPRYQVTQFGKPVTLSCSQTLNHNVMYWYQQKSSQAPKLLFHYYDKDFNNEADTPDNFQSRRPNTSFCFLDIRSPGLGDTAMYLCATSRAGGIGGNIQYFGAGTRLSVL.

The table lists this clonotype with a few counts. This rearrangement joins TRBV20-1 to TRBJ2-1; D might be TRBD2 (6 bases). Germline V lookup: CDR1 DFQATT, CDR2 SNEGSKA (reference sequence). This CDR3 has 15 residues. The germline V and J ends were trimmed by 3 bases and 4 bases, with 16 bases remaining between them. The CDR3 DNA reads TGCAGTGCTAGCCCGACTAGACAACTTTACAATGAGCAGTTCTTC. This translates into CSASPTRQLYNEQFF.

The chain recombines TRBV20-1 with TRBJ1-3; D is perhaps TRBD1 (5 bases). Germline V CDR1 and CDR2: DFQATT, SNEGSKA (reference sequence). The V and J ends lost 3 bases and 0 bases respectively, with 9 bases between them. This CDR3 contains 14 residues. The CDR3 spells CSAREGSSGNTIYF. CDR3 bases: TGCAGTGCTAGGGAGGGGAGCTCTGGAAACACCATATATTTT.

This clonotype was seen many times. The chain recombines TRBV7-8 with TRBJ1-5, with TRBD1 matching 9 bases. Germline assignment: CDR1 SGHVS and CDR2 FQNEAQ. Unmatched junction bases numbered 4, after V lost 4 bases and J lost 6 bases. The CDR3 consists of 14 residues. For the CDR3, the DNA is TGTGCCAGCAGCTGGGGACAGGGAAGTCAGCCCCAGCATTTT. Encoded protein: CASSWGQGSQPQHF. Combining the CDR3 with reference TRBV7-8 and TRBJ1-5 gives the whole variable domain GAGVSQSPRYKVAKRGQDVALRCDPISGHVSLFWYQQALGQGPEFLTYFQNEAQLDKSGLPSDRFFAERPEGSVSTLKIQRTQQEDSAVYLCASSWGQGSQPQHFGDGTRLSIL.

The chain joins TRBV5-1 to TRBJ2-5; D remains unclear. Germline loops: CDR1 SGHRS, CDR2 YFSETQ. V lost 1 base and J 0 bases, leaving 7 bases between the germline ends. CDR3 length: 14 residues. CDR3 residues: CASSLSADQETQYF. In DNA form, the CDR3 reads TGCGCCAGCAGCTTGTCGGCGGACCAAGAGACCCAGTACTTC.

On this clonotype itself: A much larger clone is a single base away; this may be a read error. This rearrangement joins TRBV4-3 to TRBJ1-4; a weak D match, TRBD1 (5 bases). Germline-derived CDR1 and CDR2 are LGHNA and YSLEER. Trimming pared 4 bases from V and 8 bases from J, leaving 17 bases between. This CDR3 is built from 15 residues. The CDR3 is CASSRDPGGEEKLFF. In DNA, the CDR3 is TGCGCCAGCAGCCGAGATCCCGGGGGTGAAGAAAAACTGTTTTTT.

The rearrangement uses TRBV20-1 and TRBJ1-5; D is unresolved. With 1 base removed from V and 3 bases from J, the gap between germline ends came to 10 bases. The CDR3 has 14 residues. Germline CDR1 and CDR2: DFQATT and SNEGSKA (reference sequence). The CDR3: CSARVGHVNQPQHF. CDR3 DNA sequence: TGCAGTGCTAGAGTAGGCCACGTCAATCAGCCCCAGCATTTT.

The rearrangement uses TRBV6-5 and TRBJ2-2; D not resolved. Germline CDR1 and CDR2: MNHEY and SVGAGI. The CDR3 is 14 amino acids. With 4 bases removed from V and 7 bases from J, the gap between germline ends came to 13 bases. The CDR3 coding sequence is TGTGCCAGCAGTTTCCCGGGCCTGGGCGGGGAGCTGTTTTTT. It encodes CASSFPGLGGELFF.

CDR3 residues: CASSSGETRRETQYF. The CDR3 region has the DNA TGCGCCAGCAGCTCCGGTGAGACTAGACGTGAGACCCAGTACTTC. The chain couples TRBV5-1 to TRBJ2-5; TRBD2 might be the D (6 bases). This CDR3 is 15 amino acids long. Trimming left V 3 bases short and J 5 bases short, with 17 bases between. CDR1 SGHRS and CDR2 YFSETQ come from the germline V gene.

As for this clonotype: A read error is possible here, since a much larger clone lies one base away. The chain uses TRBV6-2 or TRBV6-3 and TRBJ2-3, with D unresolved. Germline V gene data show CDR1 as MNHEY and CDR2 as SVGEGT. The CDR3 is 13 residues long. In nucleotides, the CDR3 is TGTGCCTCACGGCACCCGAGCATAGATACGCAGTATTTT. Translated, it gives CASRHPSIDTQYF.